This T cell receptor (beta chain) is from a study of blood T cell repertoires in COVID-19. Overall study: From the United States, Italy and Spain came samples of acute and convalescent COVID-19. Sample material is recorded as cDNA or gDNA derived from T cells, B-cell-depleted T cells, or PBMCs.

In the authors' methods: Estimates of nucleated cell counts were drawn from the amplification of reference gene primers. Sequenced by immunoSEQ multiplex PCR; TCRdb stores in-frame clones only, minus some. The V and J calls and clone size come from that table; D and trimming were worked out from the DNA. This repertoire shows 100,000 or so clones, over 65% found once; its top ten account for around 13%. Trimming removed 5 bases from V and 6 bases from J, with 18 bases in between. Germline loops: CDR1 SGHVS, CDR2 FNYEAQ. The CDR3 has 15 residues. The origin of this receptor is a human donor in a cohort sampled during active COVID-19. Input material: peripheral blood. The chain joins TRBV7-6 to TRBJ2-3; perhaps TRBD2 as D (5 bases). The CDR3 DNA is TGTGCCAGCAGCCCATCGAACCCTACGGGGGATACGCAGTATTTT. Translation: CASSPSNPTGDTQYF.